What follows are 8 T cell receptor beta chains derived from one specimen sequenced in a study of Graves' ophthalmopathy and Graves' hyperthyroidism. For repertoire sequencing, the TCR beta CDR3 regions were amplified from RNA transcripts. First-round RT-PCR relied on HTBI primers, and a second-round multiplex PCR came next. From the multiplex PCR reads, TCRdb called clonotypes with MiXCR, one entry per CDR3 protein. The table has 360,000 or so distinct CDR3 sequences, roughly 18% seen once; the top ten hold 1.6%. Specimen: peripheral blood. The receptor set was obtained from a woman aged 18-35 years with Graves' ophthalmopathy.

This chain links TRBV6-1 with TRBJ1-5; D possibly corresponds to TRBD1 (5 bases). With 7 bases removed from V and 11 bases from J, the gap between germline ends came to 18 bases. Germline V CDR1 and CDR2: MNHNS, SASEGT. The CDR3 sequence is 13 residues long. As DNA, the CDR3 is TGTGCCAGCATGGGGGGTCGCTCTTCGTCCCAGCATTTT. It yields the protein CASMGGRSSSQHF.

This clonotype was observed at least ten times. The chain employs TRBV11-2 and TRBJ2-7, with TRBD2 matching over 9 bases. Germline V gene data show CDR1 as SGHAT and CDR2 as FQNNGV. The J segment lost 3 bases and the V segment lost 0 bases, leaving 9 bases of the junction unmatched. The CDR3 runs to 17 residues. The CDR3 is CASSLDRGSGGLYEQYF. For the CDR3, the DNA is TGTGCCAGCAGCTTAGATCGGGGTAGCGGGGGCCTCTACGAGCAGTACTTC.

Ten or more counts support this clonotype. V is TRBV20-1 and J is TRBJ2-5, with a possible D match to TRBD1 (5 bases). The CDR3 extends over 14 amino acids. Trimming removed 4 bases from V and 1 base from J, with 13 bases in between. The V gene's germline CDR1 is DFQATT and CDR2 SNEGSKA (reference sequence). The CDR3 loop is CSAKLGLIQETQYF. CDR3 DNA: TGCAGTGCTAAATTGGGGCTGATCCAAGAGACCCAGTACTTC.

The CDR3 region has the DNA TGCAGTGCTGTCCCGGGACAGGGTATTTCCGAGCAGTACTTC. Its translation: CSAVPGQGISEQYF. This rearrangement joins TRBV20-1 to TRBJ2-7; 9 positions agree with TRBD1. Germline CDR1 is DFQATT and CDR2 is SNEGSKA (reference sequence). The CDR3 sequence is 14 residues long. Losses at the gene ends were 5 bases for V and 6 bases for J; bases not matched to a gene: 11.

This clonotype was observed once. This chain connects TRBV28 to TRBJ1-6; no firm D call. The CDR3 extends over 15 amino acids. The germline V and J ends were trimmed by 6 bases and 3 bases, with 12 bases remaining between them. Looked up from germline, CDR1 is MDHEN and CDR2 is SYDVKM. CDR3 coding DNA: TGTGCCAGCAGGGGGAACAGCGGCTATAATTCACCCCTCCACTTT. Translating it yields CASRGNSGYNSPLHF. Full variable domain (missing parts from reference TRBV28 and TRBJ1-6): DVKVTQSSRYLVKRTGEKVFLECVQDMDHENMFWYRQDPGLGLRLIYFSYDVKMKEKGDIPEGYSVSREKKERFSLILESASTNQTSMYLCASRGNSGYNSPLHFGNGTRLTVT.

This clonotype was recorded at least ten times. A much larger clone lies a single base off, so this may be a read error. The rearrangement joins TRBV3-1 to TRBJ2-7; D is perhaps TRBD2 (5 bases). The V end lost 6 bases, the J end lost 3 bases, and 9 bases lay between the germline ends. CDR3 size: 12 residues. Germline-derived CDR1 and CDR2 are LGHDT and YNNKEL (reference sequence). CDR3 in amino acids: CASSQTNYEQYF. For the CDR3, the DNA is TGTGCCAGCAGTCAGACTAACTACGAGCAGTACTTC.

Ten or more counts support this clonotype. This CDR3 reads CASSDLPGLAGVPSSYEQYF. The CDR3 DNA is TGTGCCAGCAGTGATCTTCCGGGACTAGCGGGAGTTCCAAGCTCCTACGAGCAGTACTTC. The gene calls are TRBV6-4 and TRBJ2-7, with 14 bases lining up with TRBD2. Trimming at V came to 3 bases and at J to 0 bases, leaving 13 bases not matched to a gene. Germline V gene lookup returns CDR1 MRHNA and CDR2 SNTAGT. This CDR3 has 20 amino acids.

Ten or more counts support this clonotype. The CDR3 bases are TGTGCCAGCAGCCCGGACCCCTATCAGCCCCAGCATTTT. Its protein is CASSPDPYQPQHF. The chain joins TRBV9 to TRBJ1-5; D uncertain. Trimming pared 4 bases from V and 5 bases from J, leaving 10 bases between. CDR3 length equals 13 residues. Looked up from germline, CDR1 is SGDLS and CDR2 is YYNGEE.